This section outlines one T cell receptor beta chain sequence together with its context. As yet, its antigen is unknown. This sample was taken from a study of a mutant IDH1 vaccine in newly diagnosed glioma. The germline V gene encodes CDR1 SGHAT and CDR2 FQNNGV. The CDR3 loop spans 15 amino acids. V lost 4 bases and J lost 1, with 14 bases in between. Regarding time point: week 47, end of study. Vaccine doses each comprised 300 ug of mutant IDH1 20-mer peptide, with topical imiquimod. The data were produced by immunoSEQ multiplex PCR, yet TCRdb's version contains in-frame clones alone and is incomplete. This sample has roughly 35,000 clones; roughly 82% occur once, and the top ten carry approximately 9.1%.

The chain employs TRBV11-2 and TRBJ2-7; D is unresolved. This TCR derives from a man aged 35 to 55 with glioma. The source was PBMCs, collected from a glioma patient whose treatment included an IDH1 peptide vaccine. The CDR3 reads CASSSGSLWSYEQYF. In nucleotides, the CDR3 is TGTGCCAGCAGCTCCGGGTCACTGTGGTCCTACGAGCAGTACTTC.